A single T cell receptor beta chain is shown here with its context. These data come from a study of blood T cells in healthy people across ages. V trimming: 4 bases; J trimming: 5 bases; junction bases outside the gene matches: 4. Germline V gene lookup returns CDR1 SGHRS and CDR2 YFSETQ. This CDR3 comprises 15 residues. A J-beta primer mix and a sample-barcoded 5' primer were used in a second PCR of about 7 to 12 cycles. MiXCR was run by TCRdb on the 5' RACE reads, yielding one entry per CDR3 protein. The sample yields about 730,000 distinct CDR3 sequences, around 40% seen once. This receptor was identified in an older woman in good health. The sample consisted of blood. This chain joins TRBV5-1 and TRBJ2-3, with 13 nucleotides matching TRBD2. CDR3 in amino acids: CASSTSGGAEDTQYF. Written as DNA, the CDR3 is TGCGCCAGCAGCACTAGCGGGGGGGCAGAAGATACGCAGTATTTT.